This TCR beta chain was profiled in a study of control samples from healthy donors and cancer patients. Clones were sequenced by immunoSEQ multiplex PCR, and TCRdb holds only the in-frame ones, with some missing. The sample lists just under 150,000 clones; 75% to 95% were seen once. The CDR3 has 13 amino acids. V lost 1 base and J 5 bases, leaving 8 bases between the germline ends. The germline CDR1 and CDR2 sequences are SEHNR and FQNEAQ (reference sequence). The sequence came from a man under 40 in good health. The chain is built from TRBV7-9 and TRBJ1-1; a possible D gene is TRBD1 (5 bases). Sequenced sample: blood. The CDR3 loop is CASSLDGGTEAFF. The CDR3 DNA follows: TGTGCCAGCAGCTTAGATGGGGGAACTGAAGCTTTCTTT.